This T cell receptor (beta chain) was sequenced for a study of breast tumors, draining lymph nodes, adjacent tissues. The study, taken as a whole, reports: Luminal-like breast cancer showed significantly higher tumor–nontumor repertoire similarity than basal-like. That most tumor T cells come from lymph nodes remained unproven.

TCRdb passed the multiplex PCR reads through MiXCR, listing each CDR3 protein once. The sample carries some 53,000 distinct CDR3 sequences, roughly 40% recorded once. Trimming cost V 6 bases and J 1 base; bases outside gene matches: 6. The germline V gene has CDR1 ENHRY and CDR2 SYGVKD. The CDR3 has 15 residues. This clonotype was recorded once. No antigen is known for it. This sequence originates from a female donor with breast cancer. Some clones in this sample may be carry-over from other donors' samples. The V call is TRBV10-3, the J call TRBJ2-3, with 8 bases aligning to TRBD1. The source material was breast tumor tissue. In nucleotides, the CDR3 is TGTGCCATCAGCCCCCCGGGACAGGGCACAGATACGCAGTATTTT. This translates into CAISPPGQGTDTQYF.